The next 10 T cell receptor beta chains were all read from a single sample in a study of shared clonotypes between healthy human individuals. Clones were read by immunoSEQ multiplex PCR, and TCRdb kept only the in-frame ones, dropping some. Of millions of clones listed, 85% to 95% are singletons. Sequences were obtained from naive CD4+ T cells sorted from blood. Subset of the sample: CD45RA+ positively selected. Source of these receptors: a young man in good health.

The genes are TRBV28 and TRBJ2-1; unclear D gene. Germline V lookup: CDR1 MDHEN, CDR2 SYDVKM. Between the trimmed V and J ends, which lost 3 bases and 9 bases, there was a span of 9 bases. The CDR3 has 12 residues. CDR3 nucleotide sequence: TGTGCCAGCAGTTTTCCCTTCGGTGAGCAGTTCTTC. Its protein product is CASSFPFGEQFF. Drawing the rest from reference TRBV28 and TRBJ2-1, the complete variable domain is DVKVTQSSRYLVKRTGEKVFLECVQDMDHENMFWYRQDPGLGLRLIYFSYDVKMKEKGDIPEGYSVSREKKERFSLILESASTNQTSMYLCASSFPFGEQFFGPGTRLTVL.

This CDR3 is CASRPGGSNSPLHF. CDR3 sequence (DNA): TGTGCCAGCAGGCCAGGGGGCTCGAATTCACCCCTCCACTTT. V usage is TRBV6-5 and J usage is TRBJ1-6; 8 bases are shared with TRBD1. The V gene's germline CDR1 is MNHEY and CDR2 SVGAGI. After removal of 6 bases from V and 7 bases from J, the junction contained 5 bases not matched to a gene. The CDR3 length is 14 residues.

This chain links TRBV18 with TRBJ1-6; D is ambiguous. V lost 4 bases to trimming and J lost 11 bases, with 15 bases between them. This CDR3 contains 14 residues. Germline V CDR1 and CDR2: KGHSH, LQKENI. CDR3 coding DNA: TGTGCCAGCTCACAAACTGAGTCCGGGGCACCCCTCCACTTT. This codes for CASSQTESGAPLHF.

This clone was seen once. This chain uses TRBV7-2 with TRBJ2-1; 11 bases are a match to TRBD1. Looked up from germline, CDR1 is SGHTA and CDR2 is FQGNSA. The V and J ends lost 0 bases and 9 bases, in that order; junction bases with no gene match: 4. The CDR3 totals 15 residues. CDR3 coding DNA: TGTGCCAGCAGCTTAGCGGGACAGGGGGTCCGTGAGCAGTTCTTC. Translated, it gives CASSLAGQGVREQFF.

V gene TRBV19 combines with J gene TRBJ2-1; 9 positions agree with TRBD2. Unmatched junction bases numbered 9, after V lost 6 bases and J lost 9 bases. The CDR3 has 14 residues. Germline V CDR1 and CDR2: LNHDA, SQIVND (reference sequence). The CDR3 is CASRSLAGIGEQFF. For the CDR3, the DNA is TGTGCCAGTAGGAGCCTAGCGGGAATTGGTGAGCAGTTCTTC.

This chain uses TRBV10-1 with TRBJ2-1; D unclear. Germline V gene lookup returns CDR1 WNHNN and CDR2 SYGVQD (reference sequence). Trimming removed 0 bases from V and 4 bases from J, with 10 bases in between. The CDR3 runs 15 residues. The chain's CDR3 is CASSESLDTYNEQFF. The CDR3 DNA sequence: TGCGCCAGCAGTGAGTCCCTTGATACGTACAATGAGCAGTTCTTC.

This chain links TRBV4-3 with TRBJ2-1; tentatively, D is TRBD1 (5 bases). The CDR3 sequence is 17 residues long. V was cut by 5 bases and J by 0 bases, with 17 bases left in between. Germline assignment: CDR1 LGHNA and CDR2 YSLEER. The CDR3 region has the DNA TGCGCCAGCAGCTTAGGGCCAACAGGCAGCTCCTACAATGAGCAGTTCTTC. This translates into CASSLGPTGSSYNEQFF.

The chain carries TRBV23-1 and TRBJ2-3, with 11 bases identical to TRBD2. Being an ORF, TRBV23-1 has a function that is uncertain. Germline trimming cut 7 bases from V and 6 bases from J; bases unmatched to any gene: 9. This CDR3 spans 15 amino acids. DNA for the CDR3: TGCGCCAGCAAGACCGGGACTAGCGGCTTGGATACGCAGTATTTT. Protein: CASKTGTSGLDTQYF.

The chain combines TRBV6-1 with TRBJ2-1; 13 bases map to TRBD2. Germline V gene data show CDR1 as MNHNS and CDR2 as SASEGT. With V trimmed by 4 bases and J by 9 bases, 9 bases remained unmatched. CDR3 length equals 16 residues. DNA for the CDR3: TGTGCCAGCAGTGGACTACGGACTAGCGGGAGAGGTGAGCAGTTCTTC. Translated: CASSGLRTSGRGEQFF.

The rearrangement uses TRBV11-2 and TRBJ2-7, with 7 bases that match TRBD2. Per the germline V gene, CDR1 is SGHAT and CDR2 is FQNNGV. Trimming at V came to 1 base and at J to 5 bases, leaving 5 bases not matched to a gene. CDR3 length equals 14 residues. CDR3 in DNA: TGTGCCAGCAGCTTAGTATGGGCGGGGGACGAGCAGTACTTC. Translation: CASSLVWAGDEQYF.